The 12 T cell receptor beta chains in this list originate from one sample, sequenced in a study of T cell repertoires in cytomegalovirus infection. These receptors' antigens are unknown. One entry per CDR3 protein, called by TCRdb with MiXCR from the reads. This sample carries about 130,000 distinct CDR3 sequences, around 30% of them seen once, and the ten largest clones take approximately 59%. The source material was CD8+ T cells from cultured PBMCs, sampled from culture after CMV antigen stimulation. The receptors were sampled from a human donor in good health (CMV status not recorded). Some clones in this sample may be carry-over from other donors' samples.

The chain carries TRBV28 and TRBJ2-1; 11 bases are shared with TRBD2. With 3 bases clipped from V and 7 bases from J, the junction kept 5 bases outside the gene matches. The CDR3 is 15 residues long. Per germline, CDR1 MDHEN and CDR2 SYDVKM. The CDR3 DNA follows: TGTGCCAGCAGTTTTGTTAGCGGGGGGGCAAATGAGCAGTTCTTC. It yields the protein CASSFVSGGANEQFF.

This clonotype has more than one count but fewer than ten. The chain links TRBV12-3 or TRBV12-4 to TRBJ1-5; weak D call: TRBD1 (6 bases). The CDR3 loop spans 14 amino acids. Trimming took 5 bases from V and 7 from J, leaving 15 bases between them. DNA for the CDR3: TGTGCCAGCAGTCCGGAGGGGGTAAGCCAGCCCCAGCATTTT. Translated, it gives CASSPEGVSQPQHF.

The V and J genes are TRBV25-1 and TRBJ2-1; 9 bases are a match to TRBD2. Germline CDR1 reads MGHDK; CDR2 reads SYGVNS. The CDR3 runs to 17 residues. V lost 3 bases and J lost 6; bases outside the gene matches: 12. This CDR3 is CASSEAGAGGPGNEQFF. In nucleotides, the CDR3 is TGTGCCAGCAGTGAGGCGGGTGCGGGGGGGCCGGGCAATGAGCAGTTCTTC.

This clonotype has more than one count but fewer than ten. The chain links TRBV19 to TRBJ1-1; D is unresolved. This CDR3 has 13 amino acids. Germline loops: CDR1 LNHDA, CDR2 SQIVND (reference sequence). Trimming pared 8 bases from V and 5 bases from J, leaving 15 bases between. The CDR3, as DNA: TGTGCCAGTGGATCTGGGCGGGAAACTGAAGCTTTCTTT. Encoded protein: CASGSGRETEAFF.

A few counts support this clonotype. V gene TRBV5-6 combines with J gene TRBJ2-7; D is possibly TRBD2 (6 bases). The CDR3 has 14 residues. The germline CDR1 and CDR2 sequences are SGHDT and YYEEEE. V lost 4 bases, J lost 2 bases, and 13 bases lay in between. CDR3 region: CASSVDPGAYEQYF. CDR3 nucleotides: TGTGCCAGCAGCGTAGACCCGGGGGCCTACGAGCAGTACTTC.

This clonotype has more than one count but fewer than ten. CDR3 amino acids: CASSLGLLYTF. As DNA, the CDR3 is TGTGCCAGCAGCTTAGGGCTCCTCTACACCTTC. V usage is TRBV7-4 and J usage is TRBJ1-2; D gene uncertain. The germline V gene has CDR1 SGHVT and CDR2 SQSDAQ. The V and J ends lost 1 base and 10 bases respectively, with 7 bases between them. This CDR3 region has 11 residues.

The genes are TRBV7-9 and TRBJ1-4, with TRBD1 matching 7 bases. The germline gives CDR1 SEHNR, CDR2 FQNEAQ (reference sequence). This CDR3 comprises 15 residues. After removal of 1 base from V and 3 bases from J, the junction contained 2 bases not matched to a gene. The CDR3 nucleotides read TGTGCCAGCAGCTTAGAGGGACAGCCTAATGAAAAACTGTTTTTT. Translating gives CASSLEGQPNEKLFF.

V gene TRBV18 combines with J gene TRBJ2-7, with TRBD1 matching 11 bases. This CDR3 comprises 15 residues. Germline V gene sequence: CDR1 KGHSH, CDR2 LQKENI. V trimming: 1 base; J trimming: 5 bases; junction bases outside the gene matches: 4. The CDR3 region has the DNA TGTGCCAGCTCACCACTGGACAGGGGGCGCGACGAGCAGTACTTC. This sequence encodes CASSPLDRGRDEQYF.

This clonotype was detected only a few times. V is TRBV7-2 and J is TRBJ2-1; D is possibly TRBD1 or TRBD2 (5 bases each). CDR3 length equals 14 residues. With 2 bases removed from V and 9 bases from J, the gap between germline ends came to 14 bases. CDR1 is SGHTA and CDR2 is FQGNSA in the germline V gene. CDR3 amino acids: CASSLSPGPGEQFF. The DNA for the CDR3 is TGTGCCAGCAGCTTAAGCCCGGGGCCGGGTGAGCAGTTCTTC.

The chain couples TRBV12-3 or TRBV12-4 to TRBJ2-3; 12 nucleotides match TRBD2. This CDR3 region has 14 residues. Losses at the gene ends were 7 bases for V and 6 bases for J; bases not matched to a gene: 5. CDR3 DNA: TGTGCCAGCACTCTAGCGGGGGGGCGGGATACGCAGTATTTT. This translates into CASTLAGGRDTQYF.

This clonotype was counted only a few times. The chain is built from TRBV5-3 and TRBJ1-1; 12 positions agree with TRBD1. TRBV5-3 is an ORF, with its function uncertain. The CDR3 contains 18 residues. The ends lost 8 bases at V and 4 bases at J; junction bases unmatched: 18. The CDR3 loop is CASSGEGDRGRFGTEAFF. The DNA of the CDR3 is TGTGCCAGCAGCGGGGAGGGGGACAGGGGGCGATTTGGCACTGAAGCTTTCTTT.

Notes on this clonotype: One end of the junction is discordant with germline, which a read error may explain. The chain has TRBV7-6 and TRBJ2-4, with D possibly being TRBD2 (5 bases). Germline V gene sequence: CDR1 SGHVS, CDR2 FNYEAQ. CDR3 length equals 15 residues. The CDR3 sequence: CASSPSPLRVNIRYF. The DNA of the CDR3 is TGTGCCAGCAGCCCATCACCGCTGAGGGTTAACATTCGGTACTTC.